Presented here are 8 T cell receptor beta chains from one specimen sequenced in a study of blood T cell repertoires in COVID-19. Sequencing used immunoSEQ multiplex PCR; TCRdb keeps in-frame clones, though not all of them. This sample has 400,000 to 500,000 clones; roughly 88% occur once, and the top ten carry about 1.4%. What was sequenced was PBMCs or T cells enriched from blood (not recorded which). Receptor source: a woman under 30 who had been exposed to COVID-19.

The chain carries TRBV28 and TRBJ2-1, with D perhaps TRBD2 (7 bases). Per germline, CDR1 MDHEN and CDR2 SYDVKM. V lost 6 bases and J 0 bases, leaving 12 bases between the germline ends. The CDR3 sequence is 15 residues long. The CDR3 DNA reads as TGTGCCAGCAGGTTGGGGGGGCCCTCCTACAATGAGCAGTTCTTC. As protein: CASRLGGPSYNEQFF. Based on the CDR3 plus reference TRBV28 and TRBJ2-1, the full variable domain is DVKVTQSSRYLVKRTGEKVFLECVQDMDHENMFWYRQDPGLGLRLIYFSYDVKMKEKGDIPEGYSVSREKKERFSLILESASTNQTSMYLCASRLGGPSYNEQFFGPGTRLTVL.

The chain employs TRBV4-2 and TRBJ2-2; D possibly corresponds to TRBD2 (5 bases). The CDR3 loop spans 15 amino acids. The germline V gene encodes CDR1 LGHNA and CDR2 YNFKEQ. Trimming removed 5 bases from V and 0 bases from J, with 10 bases in between. The CDR3 region has the DNA TGTGCCAGCAGCACCGGGATAGCGAACACCGGGGAGCTGTTTTTT. Translating gives CASSTGIANTGELFF.

The chain employs TRBV27 and TRBJ2-3, with TRBD2 as a possible D gene (7 bases). The CDR3 covers 17 residues. V was shortened by 0 bases and J by 2 bases, with 15 bases between the two germline ends. Germline values: CDR1 MNHEY, CDR2 SMNVEV (reference sequence). The CDR3 sequence is CASSLSGGGPSTDTQYF. In nucleotides, the CDR3 is TGTGCCAGCAGTTTATCGGGGGGGGGCCCTTCCACAGATACGCAGTATTTT.

The sample holds one count of this clone. The V gene is TRBV6-2 or TRBV6-3, the J gene TRBJ1-5, with 8 bases that match TRBD1. Germline V gene sequence: CDR1 MNHEY, CDR2 SVGEGT. The trim removed 5 bases at V and 11 bases at J, leaving 8 bases unmatched. The CDR3 runs 13 residues. CDR3: CASSRQGLRSQHF. The DNA of the CDR3 is TGTGCCAGCAGTAGACAGGGGTTAAGGTCCCAGCATTTT.

CDR3 protein: CASTNGFATNEKLFF. Written as DNA, the CDR3 is TGTGCCAGCACTAACGGGTTTGCAACTAATGAAAAACTGTTTTTT. V and J are TRBV7-2 and TRBJ1-4; D ambiguous. CDR1 and CDR2 (germline): SGHTA, FQGNSA. CDR3 length: 15 amino acids. V shed 7 bases and J shed 0 bases, with 12 bases lying between them. Filled out from reference TRBV7-2 and TRBJ1-4, the complete variable domain reads GAGVSQSPSNKVTEKGKDVELRCDPISGHTALYWYRQSLGQGLEFLIYFQGNSAPDKSGLPSDRFSAERTGGSVSTLTIQRTQQEDSAVYLCASTNGFATNEKLFFGSGTQLSVL.

The rearrangement links TRBV6-5 to TRBJ1-1; 9 positions match TRBD1. In germline, CDR1 is MNHEY, CDR2 SVGAGI. The CDR3 runs to 12 residues. The ends lost 3 bases at V and 11 bases at J; junction bases unmatched: 4. The CDR3 loop reads CASSYGDRAAFF. The CDR3, as DNA: TGTGCCAGCAGTTATGGGGACAGGGCCGCTTTCTTT.

V is TRBV7-8 and J is TRBJ2-2, with D hard to call. The CDR3 runs 17 residues. Germline CDR1 and CDR2: SGHVS and FQNEAQ. Trimming took 2 bases from V and 1 from J, leaving 14 bases between them. CDR3 protein: CASSLHLNPKNTGELFF. The CDR3 bases are TGTGCCAGCAGCTTACATTTAAATCCTAAGAACACCGGGGAGCTGTTTTTT.

The chain couples TRBV27 to TRBJ2-2; D is uncertain. This CDR3 has 14 residues. V lost 3 bases, J lost 2 bases, and 7 bases lay in between. Per germline, CDR1 MNHEY and CDR2 SMNVEV (reference sequence). This CDR3 is CASSLRINTGELFF. The CDR3 coding sequence is TGTGCCAGCAGTTTGAGGATAAACACCGGGGAGCTGTTTTTT.